This T cell receptor (beta chain) was captured in a study of blood T cell repertoires in COVID-19. Assay: immunoSEQ multiplex PCR; the TCRdb copy retains only in-frame clones and omits some. The sample includes roughly 110,000 clones, 80% to 90% of them seen just once. The germline V gene encodes CDR1 SGHAT and CDR2 FQDESV (reference sequence). The V and J ends lost 1 base and 5 bases, in that order; junction bases with no gene match: 7. The CDR3 is 16 amino acids. The sequenced sample was peripheral blood. The J gene is TRBJ2-1, the V gene TRBV11-1; TRBD2 aligns across 8 bases. This clonotype originated in a man aged 35 to 55 with acute or convalescent COVID-19. The CDR3 reads CASSLESGREDNEQFF. The CDR3 nucleotides are TGTGCCAGCAGCTTAGAATCCGGGAGGGAAGACAATGAGCAGTTCTTC.